Each of the 18 T cell receptor beta chains below was sequenced from the same sample in a study of T cell responses to AZD1222 COVID-19 vaccine. Method: immunoSEQ multiplex PCR; TCRdb's copy keeps in-frame clones and lacks some. The sample has some 110,000 clones, 85% to 95% seen once. The sample consisted of peripheral blood, taken on day 0 of AZD1222 vaccination. These receptors came from an adult in good health.

This clone came up once. The rearrangement joins TRBV4-2 to TRBJ1-4; D unresolved. V lost 1 base to trimming and J lost 9 bases, with 15 bases between them. The CDR3 sequence is 15 residues long. Germline V gives CDR1 LGHNA, CDR2 YNFKEQ. CDR3 protein: CASSQGARESQKLFF. In DNA, the CDR3 is TGTGCCAGCAGCCAAGGTGCTAGGGAAAGTCAAAAACTGTTTTTT.

The chain couples TRBV5-6 to TRBJ2-1; 9 bases fit TRBD2. J gave up 7 bases and V 3 bases, and 14 bases lay outside the gene matches. CDR1 is SGHDT and CDR2 is YYEEEE in the germline V gene. The CDR3 length is 17 residues. For the CDR3, the DNA is TGTGCCAGCAGCTCTCCCCCGGGACTAGCTGATAGGAATGAGCAGTTCTTC. Protein: CASSSPPGLADRNEQFF.

The V gene is TRBV28, the J gene TRBJ2-7; perhaps TRBD1 as D (5 bases). CDR3 size: 15 residues. In germline, CDR1 is MDHEN, CDR2 SYDVKM. V was trimmed by 5 bases and J by 2 bases, leaving 16 bases between them. The CDR3 bases are TGTGCCAGCAGTCCCTACGCTACAGGTCCCTACGAGCAGTACTTC. It codes for CASSPYATGPYEQYF.

The chain joins TRBV28 to TRBJ1-5; no firm D call. This CDR3 has 11 amino acids. V was shortened by 2 bases and J by 11 bases, with 7 bases between the two germline ends. Germline lookup yields CDR1 MDHEN and CDR2 SYDVKM. CDR3 in DNA: TGTGCCAGCAGTTTAGAAAGGACCCAGCATTTT. It specifies CASSLERTQHF.

The chain couples TRBV24-1 to TRBJ1-4; D ambiguous. The V end was cut by 4 bases, the J end by 0 bases, with 11 bases between. Germline CDR1 reads KGHDR; CDR2 reads SFDVKD. The CDR3 is 16 amino acids. The CDR3 loop reads CATSEGSLPTNEKLFF. The DNA for the CDR3 is TGTGCCACCAGTGAGGGATCATTACCAACTAATGAAAAACTGTTTTTT.

The V gene is TRBV5-1, the J gene TRBJ2-7; 12 bases are a match to TRBD1. CDR3 length equals 14 residues. Per germline, CDR1 SGHRS and CDR2 YFSETQ. Trimming at V came to 4 bases and at J to 5 bases, leaving 4 bases not matched to a gene. CDR3 region: CASSRDRGLHEQYF. In DNA form, the CDR3 reads TGCGCCAGCAGCCGGGACAGGGGGCTCCACGAGCAGTACTTC.

This clone was found a few times. V and J are TRBV28 and TRBJ2-7, with 7 bases that match TRBD2. V was pared by 8 bases and J by 0 bases, with 7 bases of the junction left unmatched. The germline V gene has CDR1 MDHEN and CDR2 SYDVKM. The CDR3 totals 14 residues. The CDR3 loop reads CASLPGGSSYEQYF. As DNA, the CDR3 is TGTGCCAGCCTACCGGGAGGCAGCTCCTACGAGCAGTACTTC.

V is TRBV27 and J is TRBJ2-3; a possible D gene is TRBD2 (5 bases). The length of the CDR3 is 15 residues. V lost 4 bases, J lost 6 bases, and 17 bases lay in between. Germline V CDR1 and CDR2: MNHEY, SMNVEV (reference sequence). The CDR3 coding sequence is TGTGCCAGCAGTTCTCGCGACACGGGAAGGGATACGCAGTATTTT. Amino acid sequence: CASSSRDTGRDTQYF.

The chain links TRBV7-9 to TRBJ2-7; D gene ambiguous. Trimming removed 3 bases from V and 5 bases from J, with 8 bases in between. There are 12 residues in the CDR3. Germline V CDR1 and CDR2: SEHNR, FQNEAQ (reference sequence). The chain's CDR3 is CASSFEIHEQYF. CDR3 in DNA: TGTGCCAGCAGCTTTGAGATCCACGAGCAGTACTTC.

The chain combines TRBV7-6 with TRBJ2-7; D is ambiguous. This CDR3 has 14 amino acids. Trimming removed 5 bases from V and 0 bases from J, with 11 bases in between. CDR1 is SGHVS, CDR2 FNYEAQ, per germline. The CDR3 loop reads CASSLTSSSYEQYF. As DNA, the CDR3 is TGTGCCAGCAGCCTAACTTCTTCCTCCTACGAGCAGTACTTC.

V usage is TRBV28 and J usage is TRBJ1-2; the match to TRBD1 covers 8 bases. Per germline, CDR1 MDHEN and CDR2 SYDVKM. CDR3 length equals 14 residues. V lost 5 bases to trimming and J lost 3 bases; unmatched junction nucleotides: 5. CDR3 in DNA: TGTGCCAGCAGTGTCCCGGGACAGGACTATGGCTACACCTTC. It encodes CASSVPGQDYGYTF.

This chain joins TRBV6-5 and TRBJ1-5, with D possibly TRBD1 on 6 matching bases. The V and J ends lost 6 bases and 3 bases respectively, with 9 bases between them. This CDR3 comprises 13 residues. Germline V lookup: CDR1 MNHEY, CDR2 SVGAGI. The CDR3 DNA reads as TGTGCCAGCAGGGACAGAGACAATCAGCCCCAGCATTTT. This gives the protein CASRDRDNQPQHF.

V usage is TRBV29-1 and J usage is TRBJ1-2, with no clear D. From germline, CDR1 is SQVTM and CDR2 ANQGSEA. Trimming pared 6 bases from V and 4 bases from J, leaving 6 bases between. The CDR3 spans 10 residues. Here the CDR3 DNA reads TGCAGCGTCTTTTCCTATGGCTACACCTTC. Amino acids: CSVFSYGYTF.

The J gene is TRBJ2-1, the V gene TRBV4-1, with D possibly called TRBD1 or TRBD2 (5 bases each). CDR1 and CDR2 from the germline V gene are MGHRA and YSYEKL. Between the trimmed V and J ends, which lost 4 bases and 0 bases, there was a span of 10 bases. This CDR3 region has 15 residues. The CDR3 sequence is CASSPDGASYNEQFF. For the CDR3, the DNA is TGCGCCAGCAGCCCCGACGGGGCCTCCTACAATGAGCAGTTCTTC.

The gene calls are TRBV7-6 and TRBJ2-1; 12 bases match TRBD2. The germline V gene has CDR1 SGHVS and CDR2 FNYEAQ. There are 19 residues in the CDR3. The V gene end was trimmed by 0 bases and the J gene end by 10 bases; junction bases not matched to a gene: 16. The DNA of the CDR3 is TGTGCCAGCAGCTTAGCCAGTCTAGCGGGAGGGCCCCAAACTCACGAGCAGTTCTTC. This sequence encodes CASSLASLAGGPQTHEQFF.

This sequence joins TRBV19 and TRBJ2-7; 7 positions agree with TRBD2. The CDR3 is 14 residues long. The V gene end was trimmed by 1 base and the J gene end by 5 bases; junction bases not matched to a gene: 5. CDR1 and CDR2 from the germline V gene are LNHDA and SQIVND (reference sequence). The CDR3 coding sequence is TGTGCCAGTAGTATAGGTGGGAGGGGCGACGAGCAGTACTTC. Protein: CASSIGGRGDEQYF.

This chain links TRBV28 with TRBJ2-7; weak D call: TRBD2 (6 bases). This CDR3 has 11 amino acids. Germline CDR1 MDHEN, CDR2 SYDVKM. V was pared by 10 bases and J by 3 bases, with 10 bases between. The CDR3 region has the DNA TGTGCCACGGCGGGGAACTACGAGCAGTACTTC. Its protein is CATAGNYEQYF.

This chain joins TRBV30 and TRBJ1-2, with D perhaps TRBD1 (6 bases). The V end lost 3 bases, the J end lost 7 bases, and 24 bases lay between the germline ends. Germline V gene lookup returns CDR1 GTSNPN and CDR2 SVGIG (reference sequence). The CDR3 consists of 16 residues. The CDR3 sequence: CAWSDLPTGMPGGYTF. The CDR3 DNA reads as TGTGCCTGGAGCGACCTACCGACAGGCATGCCAGGTGGCTACACCTTC.